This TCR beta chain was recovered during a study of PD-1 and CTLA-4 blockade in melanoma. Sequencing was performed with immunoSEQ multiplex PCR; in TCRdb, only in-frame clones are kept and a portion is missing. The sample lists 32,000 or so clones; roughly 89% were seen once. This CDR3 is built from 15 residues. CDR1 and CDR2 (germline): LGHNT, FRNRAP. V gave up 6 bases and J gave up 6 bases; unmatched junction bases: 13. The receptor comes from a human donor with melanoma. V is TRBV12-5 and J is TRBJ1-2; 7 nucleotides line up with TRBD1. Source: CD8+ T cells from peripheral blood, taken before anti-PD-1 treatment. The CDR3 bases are TGTGCTAGTGGACTGGGTATGACTGACAGGGATGGCTACACCTTC. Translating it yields CASGLGMTDRDGYTF. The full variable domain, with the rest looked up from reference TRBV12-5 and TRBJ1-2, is DARVTQTPRHKVTEMGQEVTMRCQPILGHNTVFWYRQTMMQGLELLAYFRNRAPLDDSGMPKDRFSAEMPDATLATLKIQPSEPRDSAVYFCASGLGMTDRDGYTFGSGTRLTVV.